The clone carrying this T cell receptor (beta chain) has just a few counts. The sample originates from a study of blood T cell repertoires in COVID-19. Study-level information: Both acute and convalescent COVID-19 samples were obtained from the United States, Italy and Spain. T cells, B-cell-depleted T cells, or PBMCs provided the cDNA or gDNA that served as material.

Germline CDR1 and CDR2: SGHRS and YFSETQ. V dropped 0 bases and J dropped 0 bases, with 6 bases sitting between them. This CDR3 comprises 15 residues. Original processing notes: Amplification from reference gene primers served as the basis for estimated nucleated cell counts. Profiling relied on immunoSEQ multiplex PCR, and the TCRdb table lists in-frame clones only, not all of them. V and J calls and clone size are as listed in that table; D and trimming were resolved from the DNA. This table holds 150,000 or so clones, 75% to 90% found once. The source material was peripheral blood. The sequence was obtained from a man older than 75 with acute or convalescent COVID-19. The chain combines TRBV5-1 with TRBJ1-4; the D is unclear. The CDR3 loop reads CASSLGGTTNEKLFF. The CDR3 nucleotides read TGCGCCAGCAGCTTGGGAGGGACAACTAATGAAAAACTGTTTTTT.